Sequencing of this TCR beta chain was carried out in a study of CD8+ T cells in alopecia areata listed by TCRdb under 2018. With respect to the entire study: Treated patients were enrolled in an open-label pilot trial of oral tofacitinib at 5 to 10 mg twice daily for moderate-to-severe alopecia areata. Patients stayed on tofacitinib for 6 to 18 months and then had 6 months of follow-up off drug so that delayed response and recurrence could be assessed. To study T cell clonal expansion in alopecia areata, the researchers applied high-throughput TCRbeta sequencing to both the C3H/HeJ mouse model and human patients. Human TCRbeta sequencing covered scalp tissue and sorted CD4+ and CD8+ peripheral blood T cells from patchy and totalis/universalis alopecia areata patients and healthy controls. Patients on tofacitinib were biopsied at baseline and after 4 and 24 weeks of treatment, and several of the patients also had a later scalp biopsy. Scalp clonality was compared among normal scalp (n=4), patchy alopecia areata scalp (n=8), and alopecia totalis/universalis scalp (n=8). RNA was extracted with the PAXgene miRNA kit for fixed scalp, the miRNeasy kit for PBMCs, and the RNeasy kit for mouse skin. immunoSEQ multiplex PCR using 35 Vbeta forward primers and 13 Jbeta reverse primers was used to amplify TCRbeta CDR3 regions. Results and caveats for the whole study, not just this receptor: Compared with mice, TCR sequences shared between patients were less clear, possibly partly because of HLA diversity across the patient population. Scalp TCR repertoire analysis is complicated because resident alphabeta T cells in normal human skin are also sequenced, whereas mouse skin is dominated by gammadelta T cells. Lesional scalp, especially in alopecia totalis/universalis, showed higher clonality and more expanded CD8+ clones than normal scalp, suggesting antigenic drive.

The time point label corresponds to: baseline before oral tofacitinib. Lesional scalp punch biopsies and peripheral blood were obtained from alopecia areata patients. PBMCs were separated by density centrifugation and stained for CD3, CD4 and CD8, after which CD4+ and CD8+ T cells were sorted on a FACSAria. Comments on this clone: This clone's antigen is unknown. No base quality information exists; no much larger clone differs at one position. Other nucleotide sequences in the sample specify the same CDR3.

Library method: the immunoSEQ multiplex PCR assay. RNA was extracted from all samples and reverse transcribed into cDNA as template for TCR sequencing. First-strand cDNA was synthesized with SuperScript III using a 2:1 mix of oligo-dT and random hexamers. A synthetic immune receptor repertoire was used to measure amplification bias, and any remaining bias was corrected computationally. As for how the authors treated the data: Raw reads were preprocessed to remove errors, and CDR3 was defined according to IMGT conventions as the region from the conserved cysteine to phenylalanine. Clonality was computed as 1 minus the Shannon entropy, with the entropy normalized by log2 of the number of productive unique TCRs. Whether each scalp clone was CD4 or CD8 was inferred by checking scalp TCRbeta sequences against the CD4 and CD8 repertoires from sorted blood. In TCRdb, the immuneACCESS table is reduced to in-frame sequences with V and J assigned. These tables do not hold every clone; where another copy was compared, an unresolved V gene accounts for under half, and the others remain unexplained. V and J calls and clone size are copied from that table; D and trimming were computed from the DNA. This sample holds approximately 180,000 clones; less than 75% were observed only once. The top ten clonotypes cover 11% of the sample.

The germline V gene provides CDR1 SQVTM and CDR2 ANQGSEA. Taken from cysteine to phenylalanine, the CDR3 has 13 residues. Just CDR3 DNA is preserved here, 39 bases in frame from base 1. Trimming removed 6 bases from V and 4 bases from J, leaving 15 bases between the germline ends. Sequencing used CD8+ T cells sorted from blood, obtained at week 0. The sequence derives from a human donor with alopecia areata. Recombination connected TRBV29-1 to TRBJ1-1; the best D guess is TRBD1, with 6 bases matching. The CDR3 region: CSVRTGLSTEAFF. The DNA sequence follows: TGCAGCGTGCGTACAGGGTTGAGCACTGAAGCTTTCTTT.